Detailed here is one T cell receptor (delta chain). The translation of this DNA and the TCRdb protein of a much larger clone differ at residue 4, probably owing to a read error; the protein shown here is translated from the DNA. This sample was included in a study of γδ T cells in repeated Plasmodium falciparum infection. Gammadelta T cells were flow-sorted from PBMC into Vgamma9/Vdelta2+ and Vdelta2-negative populations for bulk analysis. TCRdb re-called the multiplex PCR reads using CATT. The sample lists tens of thousands of delta-chain clones; less than 1% were seen once. This CDR3 comprises 16 residues. Germline CDR1 GEAIGNYY, CDR2 EKD.

The specimen sequenced was gamma-delta T cells from blood. The TCR sequence derives from a pool of human donors (malaria-infected and uninfected, not separated). The chain employs TRDV2 and TRDJ1; 9 bases map to TRDD3. TCRdb records no J gene; here it was assigned by comparing the DNA to germline. The CDR3 is CACYTEFLGDVNKLIF. Here the CDR3 DNA reads TGTGCCTGTTACACCGAGTTTCTGGGGGATGTAAATAAACTCATCTTT.